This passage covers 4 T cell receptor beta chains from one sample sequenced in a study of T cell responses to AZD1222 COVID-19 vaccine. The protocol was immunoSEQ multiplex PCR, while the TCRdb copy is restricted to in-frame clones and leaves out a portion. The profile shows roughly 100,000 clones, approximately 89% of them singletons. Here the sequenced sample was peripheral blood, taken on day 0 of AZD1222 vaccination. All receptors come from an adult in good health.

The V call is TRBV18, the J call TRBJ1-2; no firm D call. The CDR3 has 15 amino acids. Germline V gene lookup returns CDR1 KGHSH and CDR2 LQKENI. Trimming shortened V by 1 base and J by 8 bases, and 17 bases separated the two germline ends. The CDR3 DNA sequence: TGTGCCAGCTCACCACAGGGTCCGGGCTCGGGGGGCTACACCTTC. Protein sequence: CASSPQGPGSGGYTF.

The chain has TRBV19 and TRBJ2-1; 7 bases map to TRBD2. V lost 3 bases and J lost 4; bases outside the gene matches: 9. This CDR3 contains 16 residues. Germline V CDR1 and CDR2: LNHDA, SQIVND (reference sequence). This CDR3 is CASSIISGLGYNEQFF. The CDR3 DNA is TGTGCCAGTAGTATTATTTCTGGACTAGGATACAATGAGCAGTTCTTC.

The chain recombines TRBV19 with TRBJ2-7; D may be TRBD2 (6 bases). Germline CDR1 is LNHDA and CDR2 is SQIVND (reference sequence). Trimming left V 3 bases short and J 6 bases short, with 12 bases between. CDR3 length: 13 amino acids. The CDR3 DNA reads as TGTGCCAGTAGTATCGGAGGGCTGCGCGAGCAGTACTTC. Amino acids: CASSIGGLREQYF.

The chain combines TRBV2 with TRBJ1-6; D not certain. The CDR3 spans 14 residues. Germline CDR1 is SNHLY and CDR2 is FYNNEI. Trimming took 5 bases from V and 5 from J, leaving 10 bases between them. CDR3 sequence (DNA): TGTGCCAGCAGTAGGACGGTCAATAATTCACCCCTCCACTTT. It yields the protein CASSRTVNNSPLHF.